One and the same sample provided the 30 T cell receptor beta chains below, sequenced in a study of T cell repertoires in cytomegalovirus infection. TCRdb passed the reads through MiXCR, listing each CDR3 protein once. The sample records a few hundred thousand distinct CDR3 sequences, about 44% being singletons. These receptors lack a known antigen. The sample here was cultured PBMCs, taken from culture after CMV antigen stimulation. All receptors derive from a human donor in good health (CMV status not recorded). Some clones in this sample may be carry-over from other donors' samples.

V is TRBV5-6 and J is TRBJ2-1; TRBD2 matches at 7 bases. This CDR3 has 12 residues. Germline V gives CDR1 SGHDT, CDR2 YYEEEE. The junction had 3 bases not matched to a gene; V was cut back by 2 bases and J by 10 bases. The CDR3 sequence: CASSFGGREQFF. The DNA for the CDR3 is TGTGCCAGCAGCTTCGGCGGGAGAGAGCAGTTCTTC. Looking up the rest from reference TRBV5-6 and TRBJ2-1 gives the full variable domain: DAGVTQSPTHLIKTRGQQVTLRCSPKSGHDTVSWYQQALGQGPQFIFQYYEEEERQRGNFPDRFSGHQFPNYSSELNVNALLLGDSALYLCASSFGGREQFFGPGTRLTVL.

The gene calls are TRBV7-2 and TRBJ2-7, with no clear D. The CDR3 covers 12 residues. Germline CDR1 reads SGHTA; CDR2 reads FQGNSA. The V end lost 4 bases, the J end lost 6 bases, and 10 bases lay between the germline ends. The CDR3 sequence: CASSWVSGEQYF. The CDR3 nucleotides are TGTGCCAGCAGCTGGGTATCAGGCGAGCAGTACTTC.

The rearrangement joins TRBV6-1 to TRBJ1-5; D call uncertain. Between the trimmed V and J ends, which lost 2 bases and 5 bases, there was a span of 16 bases. The CDR3 loop spans 16 amino acids. CDR1 is MNHNS and CDR2 is SASEGT in the germline V gene. This CDR3 reads CASSEMANTVDQPQHF. For the CDR3, the DNA is TGTGCCAGCAGTGAAATGGCTAACACCGTGGATCAGCCCCAGCATTTT.

This sequence joins TRBV6-1 and TRBJ2-7; 7 nucleotides align to TRBD1. The germline V gene encodes CDR1 MNHNS and CDR2 SASEGT. The CDR3 is 14 amino acids. V shed 8 bases, J shed 3 bases, and the junction held 10 bases outside the gene matches. CDR3 bases: TGTGCCAGCGCGACCCCGGGACAGAACTACGAGCAGTACTTC. Translating it yields CASATPGQNYEQYF.

The gene calls are TRBV27 and TRBJ2-7, with 12 nucleotides matching TRBD2. With 4 bases clipped from V and 4 bases from J, the junction kept 8 bases outside the gene matches. Germline CDR1 is MNHEY and CDR2 is SMNVEV (reference sequence). The CDR3 extends over 16 amino acids. The DNA for the CDR3 is TGTGCCAGCAGTTCAAGACTAGCGGGGGTATCTTACGAGCAGTACTTC. Translation: CASSSRLAGVSYEQYF.

The rearrangement uses TRBV4-1 and TRBJ1-1; 8 bases are a match to TRBD1. The germline V gene encodes CDR1 MGHRA and CDR2 YSYEKL. The CDR3 is 15 residues long. V gave up 3 bases and J gave up 0 bases; unmatched junction bases: 3. CDR3: CASSHTDRVNTEAFF. In nucleotides, the CDR3 is TGCGCCAGCAGCCATACGGACAGGGTGAACACTGAAGCTTTCTTT.

In its sample, this clonotype was seen a few times. The rearrangement uses TRBV4-1 and TRBJ2-1; 7 bases line up with TRBD1. This CDR3 spans 18 amino acids. V lost 6 bases, J lost 6 bases, and 20 bases stayed unmatched. Germline V gives CDR1 MGHRA, CDR2 YSYEKL. The chain's CDR3 is CASRQLLTPGQMSNEQFF. The CDR3 DNA reads as TGCGCCAGCAGACAACTCCTTACTCCGGGACAGATGTCCAATGAGCAGTTCTTC.

This chain joins TRBV7-2 and TRBJ1-5; D uncertain. The germline V gene has CDR1 SGHTA and CDR2 FQGNSA. There are 13 residues in the CDR3. V gave up 3 bases and J gave up 6 bases, with 9 bases separating them. CDR3 amino acids: CASSFRMGQPQHF. The CDR3 bases are TGTGCCAGCAGCTTCCGGATGGGTCAGCCCCAGCATTTT.

This clonotype appeared many times. The chain uses TRBV7-9 and TRBJ1-5, with D uncertain. The CDR3 covers 14 residues. The germline V gene encodes CDR1 SEHNR and CDR2 FQNEAQ (reference sequence). Between the trimmed V and J ends, which lost 4 bases and 1 base, there was a span of 8 bases. This CDR3 is CASSSTGSNQPQHF. The CDR3 DNA reads as TGTGCCAGCAGCTCTACCGGGAGCAATCAGCCCCAGCATTTT.

The rearrangement joins TRBV11-2 to TRBJ1-4; the D gene is possibly TRBD1 (5 bases). V shed 2 bases and J shed 8 bases, with 21 bases lying between them. The CDR3 totals 17 residues. In germline, CDR1 is SGHAT, CDR2 FQNNGV. CDR3 nucleotide sequence: TGTGCCAGCAGCTTAAACTTCGCAGGGCGAGGTGGGGAAAAACTGTTTTTT. Its translation is CASSLNFAGRGGEKLFF.

In nucleotides, the CDR3 is TGTGCCAGCAGCTTATCCGGTAGAGACAGACAAGAGACCCAGTACTTC. Protein sequence: CASSLSGRDRQETQYF. V gene TRBV7-6 combines with J gene TRBJ2-5; perhaps TRBD1 as D (5 bases). The CDR3 sequence is 16 residues long. CDR1 and CDR2 (germline): SGHVS, FNYEAQ. V dropped 2 bases and J dropped 2 bases, with 15 bases sitting between them.

This clonotype showed up just a few times. The chain recombines TRBV20-1 with TRBJ1-1; 9 bases agree with TRBD1. V shed 6 bases and J 7 bases; nucleotides not matched to a gene: 12. Germline values: CDR1 DFQATT, CDR2 SNEGSKA (reference sequence). The CDR3 has 14 residues. The chain's CDR3 is CSAEDRQGGDEAFF. The CDR3 region has the DNA TGCAGTGCCGAAGATAGACAGGGGGGAGATGAAGCTTTCTTT.

The V call is TRBV4-1, the J call TRBJ2-1; TRBD2 might be the D (6 bases). Per the germline V gene, CDR1 is MGHRA and CDR2 is YSYEKL. V was pared by 2 bases and J by 8 bases, with 13 bases between. This CDR3 has 14 residues. CDR3 sequence reads: CASSQLTSIHEQFF. DNA of the CDR3: TGCGCCAGCAGCCAACTTACTAGCATCCATGAGCAGTTCTTC.

The chain joins TRBV11-2 to TRBJ2-2; D gene uncertain. The CDR3 length is 12 residues. In germline, CDR1 is SGHAT, CDR2 FQNNGV. V was cut by 5 bases and J by 6 bases, with 7 bases left in between. The CDR3 DNA reads as TGTGCCAGCAGCCTCTATGCCGGGGAGCTGTTTTTT. Amino acid sequence: CASSLYAGELFF.

As regards this clonotype: Relative to the germline gene, one junction end is altered; a read error may explain this. CDR3 nucleotides: TGTGCCAGCAGTTACTCCCGGCGGACTAGTTTGAGCAATGAGCAGTTCTTT. It codes for CASSYSRRTSLSNEQFF. The chain recombines TRBV6-5 with TRBJ2-1; TRBD2 agrees at 7 bases. This CDR3 comprises 17 residues. Germline-derived CDR1 and CDR2 are MNHEY and SVGAGI.

The chain couples TRBV4-2 to TRBJ2-3; tentatively, D is TRBD2 (7 bases). The CDR3 spans 17 residues. V lost 6 bases and J lost 2, with 21 bases in between. Germline CDR1 LGHNA, CDR2 YNFKEQ. Written as DNA, the CDR3 is TGTGCCAGCAGTCGAGGAGAGGGGGGGGACTTCACAGATACGCAGTATTTT. This codes for CASSRGEGGDFTDTQYF.

This clonotype was seen a few times. V gene TRBV7-2 combines with J gene TRBJ2-3; TRBD2 matches 7 bases. J gave up 0 bases and V 1 base, and 7 bases lay outside the gene matches. Germline lookup yields CDR1 SGHTA and CDR2 FQGNSA. The CDR3 has 17 residues. CDR3 in amino acids: CASSLVFEGLSTDTQYF. The CDR3 DNA is TGTGCCAGCAGCTTAGTCTTTGAGGGACTAAGCACAGATACGCAGTATTTT.

A few counts support this clonotype. The J gene is TRBJ2-7, the V gene TRBV6-1, with unresolved D. This CDR3 comprises 14 residues. V was pared by 2 bases and J by 6 bases, with 14 bases between. CDR1 is MNHNS and CDR2 is SASEGT in the germline V gene. The CDR3 is CASSERQSWPEQYF. For the CDR3, the DNA is TGTGCCAGCAGTGAACGCCAGTCGTGGCCCGAGCAGTACTTC.

The chain carries TRBV6-6 and TRBJ2-5; D is ambiguous. The germline V gene has CDR1 MNHNY and CDR2 SVGAGI (reference sequence). CDR3 length equals 17 residues. Trimming left V 2 bases short and J 1 base short, with 17 bases between. Here the CDR3 reads CASSYLRLPQSQETQYF. Here the CDR3 DNA reads TGTGCCAGCAGTTACCTTCGTCTTCCGCAAAGCCAAGAGACCCAGTACTTC.

This sequence joins TRBV7-2 and TRBJ2-7, with 8 bases matching TRBD2. Losses at the gene ends were 3 bases for V and 2 bases for J; bases not matched to a gene: 6. Germline V lookup: CDR1 SGHTA, CDR2 FQGNSA. The CDR3 has 15 amino acids. This CDR3 reads CASSFTGGFAYEQYF. CDR3 nucleotides: TGTGCCAGCAGCTTCACGGGGGGGTTTGCCTACGAGCAGTACTTC.

The chain couples TRBV10-3 to TRBJ2-3; D unresolved. This CDR3 region has 13 residues. V was trimmed by 7 bases and J by 5 bases, leaving 13 bases between them. Germline lookup yields CDR1 ENHRY and CDR2 SYGVKD. The DNA of the CDR3 is TGTGCCATCATGGGTTCGGCCGGAGATACGCAGTATTTT. Amino acid sequence: CAIMGSAGDTQYF.

The V gene is TRBV7-8, the J gene TRBJ2-5; 9 bases are a match to TRBD1. Germline CDR1 SGHVS, CDR2 FQNEAQ. V was pared by 1 base and J by 2 bases, with 11 bases of the junction left unmatched. This CDR3 has 18 amino acids. The CDR3 spells CASSLERGQGGQQETQYF. The CDR3, as DNA: TGTGCCAGCAGCTTAGAGCGGGGACAGGGAGGGCAACAAGAGACCCAGTACTTC.

The gene calls are TRBV12-5 and TRBJ2-2; D might be TRBD2 (6 bases). Deletions cut 4 bases from V and 1 base from J, with 13 bases between. This CDR3 is built from 16 residues. Germline assignment: CDR1 LGHNT and CDR2 FRNRAP. The CDR3 region has the DNA TGTGCTAGTGGTTCCCCCCTCGGGGGGAACACCGGGGAGCTGTTTTTT. Protein sequence: CASGSPLGGNTGELFF.

This clonotype was seen many times. The rearrangement links TRBV7-2 to TRBJ1-3; the D is unclear. This CDR3 is 18 amino acids long. Germline V gives CDR1 SGHTA, CDR2 FQGNSA. The V and J ends lost 4 bases and 0 bases respectively, with 19 bases between them. CDR3 protein: CASSSPRGGGVSGNTIYF. In DNA form, the CDR3 reads TGTGCCAGCAGCTCACCCCGCGGAGGCGGCGTCTCTGGAAACACCATATATTTT.

The chain is built from TRBV7-3 and TRBJ1-1; the D gene is possibly TRBD1 (5 bases). Germline loops: CDR1 SGHTA, CDR2 FQGTGA. Deletions cut 4 bases from V and 4 bases from J, with 13 bases between. CDR3 length equals 14 residues. The CDR3 sequence is CASSSTDGGTEAFF. The CDR3 DNA sequence: TGTGCCAGCAGCTCAACGGACGGGGGCACTGAAGCTTTCTTT.

The chain recombines TRBV2 with TRBJ2-2, with D unresolved. Germline assignment: CDR1 SNHLY and CDR2 FYNNEI. The CDR3 extends over 14 amino acids. Trimming shortened V by 7 bases and J by 0 bases, and 9 bases separated the two germline ends. The CDR3 sequence: CASTQSSNTGELFF. The DNA of the CDR3 is TGTGCCAGCACGCAGTCATCGAACACCGGGGAGCTGTTTTTT.

The sample holds a few counts of this clonotype. The chain couples TRBV7-2 to TRBJ1-2, with 8 bases identical to TRBD1. This CDR3 spans 14 amino acids. V shed 2 bases, J shed 3 bases, and the junction held 2 bases outside the gene matches. From germline, CDR1 is SGHTA and CDR2 FQGNSA. The CDR3 DNA reads as TGTGCCAGCAGCTTACAGGGGGCTGACTATGGCTACACCTTC. Protein sequence: CASSLQGADYGYTF.

V gene TRBV12-3 or TRBV12-4 combines with J gene TRBJ2-1; 9 nucleotides agree with TRBD1. Germline trimming cut 5 bases from V and 3 bases from J; bases unmatched to any gene: 5. The CDR3 is 15 residues long. CDR3 protein: CASSPGQGFYNEQFF. The CDR3, as DNA: TGTGCCAGCAGTCCCGGACAGGGGTTCTACAATGAGCAGTTCTTC.

This clonotype came up a few times. The chain has TRBV28 and TRBJ2-1; perhaps TRBD1 as D (6 bases). CDR1 is MDHEN and CDR2 is SYDVKM in the germline V gene. The germline V and J ends were trimmed by 5 bases and 8 bases, with 16 bases remaining between them. The CDR3 spans 14 residues. The CDR3 DNA follows: TGTGCCAGCAGTGGGGGACATGTGTCATATGAGCAGTTCTTC. It yields the protein CASSGGHVSYEQFF.

This clonotype was counted between two and nine times. The chain combines TRBV12-3 or TRBV12-4 with TRBJ2-7; no firm D call. V was shortened by 8 bases and J by 5 bases, with 16 bases between the two germline ends. CDR3 size: 13 residues. The CDR3 sequence: CASWNTEFDEQYF. The CDR3 DNA follows: TGTGCCAGCTGGAACACCGAATTCGACGAGCAGTACTTC.